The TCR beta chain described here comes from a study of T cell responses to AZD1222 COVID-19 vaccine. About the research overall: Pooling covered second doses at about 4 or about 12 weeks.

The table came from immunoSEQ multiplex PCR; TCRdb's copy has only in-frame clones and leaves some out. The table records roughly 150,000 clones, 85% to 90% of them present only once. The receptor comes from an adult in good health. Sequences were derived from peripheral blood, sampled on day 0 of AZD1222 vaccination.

CDR3 nucleotide sequence: TGTGCCAGCAGCCTGAGCGGAAAGAACACAGATACGCAGTATTTT. Encoded protein: CASSLSGKNTDTQYF. The chain has TRBV11-1 and TRBJ2-3, with a possible D match to TRBD2 (5 bases). V gave up 5 bases and J gave up 2 bases, with 14 bases separating them. CDR1 is SGHAT and CDR2 is FQDESV in the germline V gene (reference sequence). This CDR3 has 15 amino acids.